The next 12 T cell receptor beta chains were all read from a single sample in a study of shared clonotypes between healthy human individuals (dated by TCRdb to about 2020). Receptor libraries were prepared by the immunoSEQ multiplex PCR assay. TCRdb took over this immuneACCESS table, retaining in-frame rearrangements with V and J assigned. Such tables are incomplete; in checked studies, under half of the missing clones stem from an unresolved V gene, and the remainder is unexplained. The sample profile shows approximately 2.3 million clones; approximately 93% of them were found once. Under 0.45% of the sample rests with the top ten. The sample comprised naive CD4+ T cells from PBMCs. Interpreted using the paper, the cell subset or site label stands for: CD45RA+ positively selected. These receptor sequences come from a man in his late teens or twenties in good health. Some clones in this sample may be carry-over from other donors' samples.

This rearrangement joins TRBV7-9 to TRBJ2-3; no firm D call. The CDR3 totals 14 residues. Germline CDR1 reads SEHNR; CDR2 reads FQNEAQ (reference sequence). Trimming took 3 bases from V and 3 from J, leaving 10 bases between them. For the CDR3, the DNA is TGTGCCAGCAGCTTTCGGACGGTTACAGATACGCAGTATTTT. Its protein product is CASSFRTVTDTQYF.

This chain uses TRBV7-2 with TRBJ2-1; D tentatively fits TRBD1 or TRBD2 (5 bases each). Trimming removed 1 base at V and 6 bases at J, with 16 bases between. The CDR3 consists of 16 residues. The germline V gene has CDR1 SGHTA and CDR2 FQGNSA. This CDR3 is CASSLGATGTTNEQFF. As DNA, the CDR3 is TGTGCCAGCAGCTTAGGGGCAACGGGGACCACCAATGAGCAGTTCTTC.

The rearrangement joins TRBV7-9 to TRBJ2-5, with D possibly matching TRBD1 (6 bases). The J call may not be correct, given that the DNA end is closer to TRBJ2-7. The CDR3 runs 15 residues. CDR1 and CDR2 (germline): SEHNR, FQNEAQ (reference sequence). The CDR3 region has the DNA TGTGCCAGCAGCTTAGCTCTAGGGGGCTCCTACGAGCAGTACTTC. Protein: CASSLALGGSYEQYF.

This chain joins TRBV9 and TRBJ2-1; the match to TRBD2 covers 11 bases. CDR3 size: 16 residues. V trimming: 3 bases; J trimming: 1 base; junction bases outside the gene matches: 3. The V gene's germline CDR1 is SGDLS and CDR2 YYNGEE. CDR3 sequence (DNA): TGTGCCAGCAGCGGACGACTAGCGGGGTCCTACAATGAGCAGTTCTTC. Its translation is CASSGRLAGSYNEQFF.

The chain combines TRBV11-3 with TRBJ2-1; 10 nucleotides line up with TRBD1. This CDR3 is 16 amino acids long. The germline V gene encodes CDR1 SGHNT and CDR2 YENEEA. V trimming: 3 bases; J trimming: 4 bases; junction bases outside the gene matches: 6. The CDR3 spells CASSFSDRGEYNEQFF. DNA of the CDR3: TGTGCCAGCAGCTTTTCGGACAGGGGGGAGTACAATGAGCAGTTCTTC.

The rearrangement links TRBV27 to TRBJ2-3, with D hard to call. Germline CDR1 is MNHEY and CDR2 is SMNVEV (reference sequence). The CDR3 has 13 amino acids. Deletions cut 3 bases from V and 4 bases from J, with 8 bases between. CDR3 amino acids: CASSFSGADTQYF. In DNA form, the CDR3 reads TGTGCCAGCAGTTTTAGTGGGGCAGATACGCAGTATTTT.

On this clone: Other DNA sequences of this sample code for an identical CDR3. J is TRBJ2-3 and V is TRBV7-8; the match to TRBD1 covers 8 bases. Trimming at V came to 6 bases and at J to 1 base, leaving 3 bases not matched to a gene. CDR3 length equals 14 residues. Germline V gene lookup returns CDR1 SGHVS and CDR2 FQNEAQ. The CDR3 reads CASSSQGGTDTQYF. CDR3 DNA sequence: TGTGCCAGCAGTTCACAGGGGGGCACAGATACGCAGTATTTT.

The J gene is TRBJ1-1, the V gene TRBV28; D is ambiguous. Germline assignment: CDR1 MDHEN and CDR2 SYDVKM. This CDR3 comprises 15 residues. Trimming took 8 bases from V and 0 from J, leaving 16 bases between them. CDR3 nucleotides: TGTGCCAGCTCTAACGTGGGCTTAGTGAACACTGAAGCTTTCTTT. It translates to CASSNVGLVNTEAFF.

The gene calls are TRBV7-2 and TRBJ2-3; 13 positions agree with TRBD2. In germline, CDR1 is SGHTA, CDR2 FQGNSA. The CDR3 length is 17 residues. V was clipped by 5 bases and J by 6 bases; unmatched bases: 11. CDR3 bases: TGTGCCAGCAGCCCGAGACTAGCGGGAGGCCGGACGGATACGCAGTATTTT. Its translation is CASSPRLAGGRTDTQYF.

V gene TRBV5-6 combines with J gene TRBJ1-1; D call uncertain. Germline V CDR1 and CDR2: SGHDT, YYEEEE. Trimming removed 4 bases at V and 8 bases at J, with 15 bases between. The CDR3 loop spans 13 amino acids. The CDR3 sequence is CASSATTVTEAFF. In nucleotides, the CDR3 is TGTGCCAGCAGCGCGACGACGGTAACCGAAGCTTTCTTT.

A few counts support this clone. The J gene is TRBJ2-1, the V gene TRBV7-3; 9 nucleotides match TRBD2. The V and J ends lost 1 base and 3 bases, in that order; junction bases with no gene match: 4. Germline-derived CDR1 and CDR2 are SGHTA and FQGTGA. CDR3 length: 16 residues. The chain's CDR3 is CASSLMLAGNYNEQFF. The CDR3 region has the DNA TGTGCCAGCAGCTTAATGCTAGCGGGAAACTACAATGAGCAGTTCTTC.

V usage is TRBV6-4 and J usage is TRBJ1-2; TRBD1 might be the D (5 bases). Germline loops: CDR1 MRHNA, CDR2 SNTAGT. The CDR3 is made up of 15 amino acids. The V end lost 0 bases, the J end lost 5 bases, and 13 bases lay between the germline ends. The CDR3 spells CASSDSPPGRYGYTF. The CDR3 region has the DNA TGTGCCAGCAGTGACTCCCCCCCAGGGAGATATGGCTACACCTTC.